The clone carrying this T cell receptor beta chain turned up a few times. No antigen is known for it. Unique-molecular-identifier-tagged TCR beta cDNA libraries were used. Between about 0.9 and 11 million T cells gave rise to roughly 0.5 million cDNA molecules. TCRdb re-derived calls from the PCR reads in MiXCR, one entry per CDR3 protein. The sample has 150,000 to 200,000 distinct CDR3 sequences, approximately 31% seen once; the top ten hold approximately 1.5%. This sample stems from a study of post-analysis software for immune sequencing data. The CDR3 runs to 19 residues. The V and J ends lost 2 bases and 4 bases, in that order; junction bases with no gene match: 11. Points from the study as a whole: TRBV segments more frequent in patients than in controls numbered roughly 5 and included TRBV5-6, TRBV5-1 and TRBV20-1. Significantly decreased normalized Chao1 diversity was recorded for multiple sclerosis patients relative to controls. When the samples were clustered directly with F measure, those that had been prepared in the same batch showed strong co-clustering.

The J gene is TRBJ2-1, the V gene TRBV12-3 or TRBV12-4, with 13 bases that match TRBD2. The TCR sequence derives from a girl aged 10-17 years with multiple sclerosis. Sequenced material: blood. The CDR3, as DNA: TGTGCCAGCAGTTTAATGGGACTCTTGACTAGCGGGAGGTACAATGAGCAGTTCTTC. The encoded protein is CASSLMGLLTSGRYNEQFF.